Presented here are 23 T cell receptor beta chains from one specimen sequenced in a study of early T cells in non-severe SARS-CoV-2 infection. One entry per CDR3 protein results from TCRdb running MiXCR on the 5' RACE reads. The repertoire has about 98,000 distinct CDR3 sequences, 11% of them found once; the top ten carry approximately 5%. The sample was whole blood. The origin of the receptors is an adult who was a healthcare worker with PCR-confirmed SARS-CoV-2 infection or an uninfected control (not recorded which).

The gene calls are TRBV18 and TRBJ1-2, with 9 bases matching TRBD1. Germline V lookup: CDR1 KGHSH, CDR2 LQKENI. This CDR3 spans 15 amino acids. J lost 3 bases, V lost 3 bases, and 5 bases had no gene match. CDR3 sequence (DNA): TGTGCCAGCTCACCGGACCGGGACAGGGACTATGGCTACACCTTC. This gives the protein CASSPDRDRDYGYTF.

This clonotype was found a few times. This chain links TRBV28 with TRBJ2-7, with 7 bases identical to TRBD2. The V gene's germline CDR1 is MDHEN and CDR2 SYDVKM. The CDR3 covers 12 residues. The V gene end was trimmed by 7 bases and the J gene end by 3 bases; junction bases not matched to a gene: 3. The CDR3 nucleotides read TGTGCCAGCAAAGCTAGCGGCTACGAGCAGTACTTC. Its translation is CASKASGYEQYF.

This clonotype was found a few times. The chain couples TRBV30 to TRBJ2-7, with TRBD1 as a possible D gene (5 bases). The CDR3 is 14 amino acids. Germline CDR1 and CDR2: GTSNPN and SVGIG (reference sequence). The V and J ends lost 0 bases and 5 bases respectively, with 14 bases between them. In nucleotides, the CDR3 is TGTGCCTGGAGTGTAGGGGCAGCGATAGACGAGCAGTACTTC. Protein: CAWSVGAAIDEQYF.

This clonotype was counted between two and nine times. This sequence joins TRBV27 and TRBJ2-2; D not certain. Germline-derived CDR1 and CDR2 are MNHEY and SMNVEV (reference sequence). The CDR3 length is 13 residues. V was shortened by 2 bases and J by 4 bases, with 5 bases between the two germline ends. CDR3 in amino acids: CASSLVLTGELFF. The CDR3 DNA is TGTGCCAGCAGTTTAGTACTCACCGGGGAGCTGTTTTTT.

The V and J genes are TRBV11-2 and TRBJ2-3; perhaps D is TRBD1 or TRBD2 (5 bases each). Per germline, CDR1 SGHAT and CDR2 FQNNGV. With 2 bases removed from V and 1 base from J, the gap between germline ends came to 13 bases. This CDR3 comprises 16 residues. CDR3 in amino acids: CASSLRPRGGTDTQYF. CDR3 DNA: TGTGCCAGCAGCTTAAGGCCCCGAGGGGGCACAGATACGCAGTATTTT.

The V gene is TRBV5-4, the J gene TRBJ2-7, with D perhaps given as TRBD1 or TRBD2 (6 bases each). The germline CDR1 and CDR2 sequences are SGHNT and YYREEE (reference sequence). CDR3 size: 14 residues. V lost 4 bases and J lost 5, with 16 bases in between. CDR3 sequence reads: CASSISGARHEQYF. The CDR3 DNA sequence: TGTGCCAGCAGCATCTCGGGGGCAAGGCACGAGCAGTACTTC.

The genes are TRBV4-2 and TRBJ1-5; D is undetermined. There are 17 residues in the CDR3. Germline CDR1 is LGHNA and CDR2 is YNFKEQ. V was trimmed by 0 bases and J by 1 base, leaving 13 bases between them. CDR3 nucleotides: TGTGCCAGCAGCCAAGAGGGCCGCGGGCGGAGCAATCAGCCCCAGCATTTT. This sequence encodes CASSQEGRGRSNQPQHF.

This sequence joins TRBV21-1 and TRBJ2-1; the table's D call TRBD1 went unverified against the DNA. TRBV21-1 is classified as a pseudogene. This CDR3 has 16 amino acids. This CDR3 is CASSSETGGRYNEQFF. As DNA, the CDR3 is TGTGCCAGCAGTTCTGAGACAGGAGGGAGGTACAATGAGCAGTTCTTC.

In its sample, this clonotype was seen a few times. CDR3 coding DNA: TGTGCCAGCAGCTTGTACCGGGCCCTCAATCAGCCCCAGCATTTT. It encodes CASSLYRALNQPQHF. V is TRBV5-6 and J is TRBJ1-5; D is ambiguous. Trimming stripped 1 base from V and 3 bases from J, with 11 bases between. Germline CDR1 SGHDT, CDR2 YYEEEE. This CDR3 is built from 15 residues.

This clonotype showed up just a few times. This chain links TRBV29-1 with TRBJ1-2; D perhaps matches TRBD1 (6 bases). Trimming took 3 bases from V and 5 from J, leaving 16 bases between them. This CDR3 comprises 14 residues. The germline CDR1 and CDR2 sequences are SQVTM and ANQGSEA. In nucleotides, the CDR3 is TGCAGCGTTGATCGGGGGCGGCAGGGGTATGGCTACACCTTC. Translating it yields CSVDRGRQGYGYTF.

This clonotype has a handful of counts. The chain uses TRBV4-2 and TRBJ1-2; D uncertain. V lost 4 bases to trimming and J lost 4 bases, with 10 bases between them. The CDR3 is 13 residues long. Looked up from germline, CDR1 is LGHNA and CDR2 is YNFKEQ. CDR3 residues: CASSRERTYGYTF. For the CDR3, the DNA is TGTGCCAGCAGCCGGGAGCGGACCTATGGCTACACCTTC.

The chain recombines TRBV6-5 with TRBJ2-4; 8 nucleotides line up with TRBD1. This CDR3 spans 15 amino acids. Germline V lookup: CDR1 MNHEY, CDR2 SVGAGI. V trimming: 7 bases; J trimming: 6 bases; junction bases outside the gene matches: 11. Here the CDR3 DNA reads TGTGCCAGCAAACCGCGGACAGGGAGGCCAAACATTCAGTACTTC. Translated: CASKPRTGRPNIQYF.

This clonotype was detected a few times. The V gene is TRBV29-1, the J gene TRBJ1-1; no clear D. The V and J ends lost 6 bases and 7 bases respectively, with 21 bases between them. The CDR3 is made up of 14 amino acids. Germline lookup yields CDR1 SQVTM and CDR2 ANQGSEA. CDR3 DNA sequence: TGCAGCGTCGATTCGAGGGCTAGAACGAGTGAAGCTTTCTTT. Its translation is CSVDSRARTSEAFF.

This chain uses TRBV6-5 with TRBJ1-6; D is unclear. The germline gives CDR1 MNHEY, CDR2 SVGAGI. The CDR3 loop spans 12 amino acids. V gave up 5 bases and J gave up 7 bases, with 6 bases separating them. Written as DNA, the CDR3 is TGTGCCAGCAGTCCAGCCAATTCACCCCTCCACTTT. This encodes CASSPANSPLHF.

This clonotype was recorded a few times. This chain connects TRBV5-1 to TRBJ2-7, with D perhaps matching TRBD2 (5 bases). The CDR3 contains 13 residues. Germline CDR1 reads SGHRS; CDR2 reads YFSETQ. V lost 1 base and J 0 bases, leaving 5 bases between the germline ends. The CDR3, as DNA: TGCGCCAGCAGCTTGCGGGACTCCTACGAGCAGTACTTC. Amino acid sequence: CASSLRDSYEQYF.

There are many counts of this clonotype. CDR3 in DNA: TGCGCCAGCAGCCGGATGAGGGGAGGCTATAATTCACCCCTCCACTTT. This sequence encodes CASSRMRGGYNSPLHF. The rearrangement links TRBV4-1 to TRBJ1-6; D possibly corresponds to TRBD1 (5 bases). The length of the CDR3 is 16 residues. The V and J ends lost 4 bases and 3 bases respectively, with 13 bases between them. Germline loops: CDR1 MGHRA, CDR2 YSYEKL.

This clonotype has ten or more counts. This sequence joins TRBV5-1 and TRBJ2-3; 8 nucleotides match TRBD1. The CDR3 runs to 16 residues. V was clipped by 2 bases and J by 4 bases; unmatched bases: 9. Germline V CDR1 and CDR2: SGHRS, YFSETQ. This chain's CDR3 is CASSFDRGAEADTQYF. CDR3 DNA sequence: TGCGCCAGCAGCTTCGACAGGGGTGCGGAGGCAGATACGCAGTATTTT. Filled out from reference TRBV5-1 and TRBJ2-3, the complete variable domain reads KAGVTQTPRYLIKTRGQQVTLSCSPISGHRSVSWYQQTPGQGLQFLFEYFSETQRNKGNFPGRFSGRQFSNSRSEMNVSTLELGDSALYLCASSFDRGAEADTQYFGPGTRLTVL.

This chain connects TRBV21-1 to TRBJ2-7; the D call of TRBD1 is as the table states it, not checked on the DNA. TRBV21-1 is described as a pseudogene. The CDR3 loop spans 13 amino acids. The CDR3 region is CASTIGDRDEQYF. The CDR3 nucleotides are TGTGCCAGCACCATAGGGGACCGCGACGAGCAGTACTTC.

This sequence joins TRBV5-1 and TRBJ2-2, with TRBD2 identical over 9 bases. V trimming: 0 bases; J trimming: 4 bases; junction bases outside the gene matches: 4. The germline V gene encodes CDR1 SGHRS and CDR2 YFSETQ. This CDR3 comprises 16 residues. The CDR3 is CASSLELAGVTGELFF. The CDR3 DNA sequence: TGCGCCAGCAGCTTGGAGTTAGCGGGAGTCACCGGGGAGCTGTTTTTT. The full variable domain, in which reference TRBV5-1 and TRBJ2-2 provide the parts outside the CDR3, is KAGVTQTPRYLIKTRGQQVTLSCSPISGHRSVSWYQQTPGQGLQFLFEYFSETQRNKGNFPGRFSGRQFSNSRSEMNVSTLELGDSALYLCASSLELAGVTGELFFGEGSRLTVL.

This clonotype was seen ten or more times. The gene calls are TRBV20-1 and TRBJ2-4; 10 nucleotides align to TRBD1. This CDR3 spans 15 amino acids. V dropped 6 bases and J dropped 3; count of bases not matched to a gene: 8. The germline gives CDR1 DFQATT, CDR2 SNEGSKA (reference sequence). In DNA form, the CDR3 reads TGCAGTGCAGGAACCGGGACAGGGGTCAAAAACATTCAGTACTTC. Encoded protein: CSAGTGTGVKNIQYF.

This clonotype was found many times. V usage is TRBV20-1 and J usage is TRBJ1-2, with D possibly TRBD1 on 5 matching bases. V was pared by 3 bases and J by 6 bases, with 17 bases between. This CDR3 region has 14 residues. The germline gives CDR1 DFQATT, CDR2 SNEGSKA (reference sequence). The CDR3: CSASPYRIRDGYTF. CDR3 coding DNA: TGCAGTGCTAGTCCCTACAGGATTCGGGATGGCTACACCTTC.

The chain recombines TRBV7-2 with TRBJ2-5; 9 bases fit TRBD1. The CDR3 loop spans 14 amino acids. Trimming took 3 bases from V and 5 from J; bases not matched to a gene: 4. Germline CDR1 is SGHTA and CDR2 is FQGNSA. The CDR3 DNA reads TGTGCCAGCAGCTTTGGGGGGACAGGGGAGACCCAGTACTTC. Amino acids: CASSFGGTGETQYF.

V usage is TRBV3-1 and J usage is TRBJ2-3, with 11 bases fitting TRBD2. Germline lookup yields CDR1 LGHDT and CDR2 YNNKEL (reference sequence). This CDR3 has 17 amino acids. The ends lost 0 bases at V and 3 bases at J; junction bases unmatched: 5. CDR3 in DNA: TGTGCCAGCAGCCAAGATCTACTAGCGGGAGCAACAGATACGCAGTATTTT. Protein: CASSQDLLAGATDTQYF.